This T cell receptor (beta chain) was sequenced during a study of blood T cell repertoires in COVID-19. At the level of the study: Italy, Spain and the United States were the sources of the convalescent and acute COVID-19 samples. T cells, B-cell-depleted T cells, or PBMCs provided the cDNA or gDNA that served as material.

Trimming took off 0 bases at V and 9 bases at J, with 18 bases between the two ends. This CDR3 is 17 amino acids long. Germline V gene lookup returns CDR1 WSHSY and CDR2 SAAADI. In the original processing: Reference gene primer amplification yielded estimated nucleated cell counts. Here immunoSEQ multiplex PCR was the method, and the copy in TCRdb shows in-frame clones only, minus some. V, J and clone size derive from that table, while D and trimming were established from the DNA sequence. This sample has around 250,000 clones, with around 83% found just once. The chain carries TRBV10-2 and TRBJ1-6; no clear D gene. This TCR was sampled from a man aged 25-45 years who had recovered from COVID-19. The sample taken for sequencing was peripheral blood. In nucleotides, the CDR3 is TGCGCCAGCAGTGAGTCAGGGCAGTCCGTACGGGGTTCACCCCTCCACTTT. Encoded protein: CASSESGQSVRGSPLHF.